Below, 14 T cell receptor beta chains from the same sample are listed, as sequenced in a study of cytomegalovirus exposure and HLA in healthy donors. Primers included in the PCR were 60 Vbeta and 13 Jbeta primers. Libraries were prepared by immunoSEQ multiplex PCR; TCRdb keeps only in-frame clonotypes and omits some of them. The top ten clones hold more than 2.5% of a sample with over 110,000 clones, about 79% of them seen once. The sequenced sample was PBMCs. The receptors originated from a male donor in good health and CMV-seronegative.

This chain joins TRBV9 and TRBJ2-7; D possibly corresponds to TRBD2 (6 bases). Germline assignment: CDR1 SGDLS and CDR2 YYNGEE. V was pared by 4 bases and J by 0 bases, with 14 bases between. The CDR3 runs to 15 residues. CDR3 coding DNA: TGTGCCAGCAGCCCCCGGGGAGGCTCCTCCTACGAGCAGTACTTC. Translation gives CASSPRGGSSYEQYF.

This clone has a single count. V and J are TRBV6-6 and TRBJ2-7, with 8 positions matching TRBD1. CDR3 length: 14 amino acids. Germline V gene sequence: CDR1 MNHNY, CDR2 SVGAGI (reference sequence). The V and J ends lost 2 bases and 3 bases, in that order; junction bases with no gene match: 3. CDR3 loop: CASSYPDRDYEQYF. CDR3 DNA sequence: TGTGCCAGCAGTTACCCGGACAGGGACTACGAGCAGTACTTC.

This clone was seen once. The chain recombines TRBV6-1 with TRBJ1-2; D ambiguous. Germline loops: CDR1 MNHNS, CDR2 SASEGT. The ends were cut back, 5 bases at V and 4 bases at J, with 8 bases in the middle. The CDR3 has 12 amino acids. The CDR3 here is CASSPPFYGYTF. Written as DNA, the CDR3 is TGTGCCAGCAGTCCCCCCTTCTATGGCTACACCTTC.

The chain has TRBV10-3 and TRBJ1-2; unclear D gene. CDR1 ENHRY and CDR2 SYGVKD come from the germline V gene. This CDR3 contains 13 residues. Trimming pared 3 bases from V and 5 bases from J, leaving 10 bases between. The CDR3 loop reads CAISDWPQYGYTF. For the CDR3, the DNA is TGTGCCATCAGTGACTGGCCACAATATGGCTACACCTTC.

The V call is TRBV7-6, the J call TRBJ2-7; D perhaps matches TRBD2 (5 bases). V was pared by 3 bases and J by 2 bases, with 11 bases between. CDR1 is SGHVS and CDR2 is FNYEAQ in the germline V gene. The length of the CDR3 is 14 residues. Written as DNA, the CDR3 is TGTGCCAGCAGCTTGGACGGAGGCACCTACGAGCAGTACTTC. Its translation: CASSLDGGTYEQYF.

J is TRBJ2-5 and V is TRBV7-3; 8 positions agree with TRBD1. The CDR3 consists of 14 residues. CDR1 SGHTA and CDR2 FQGTGA come from the germline V gene. J gave up 5 bases and V 5 bases, and 7 bases lay outside the gene matches. CDR3 region: CASSPDRGGETQYF. The CDR3 DNA reads as TGTGCCAGCAGCCCCGACAGGGGTGGGGAGACCCAGTACTTC. Drawing the rest from reference TRBV7-3 and TRBJ2-5, the complete variable domain is GAGVSQTPSNKVTEKGKYVELRCDPISGHTALYWYRQSLGQGPEFLIYFQGTGAADDSGLPNDRFFAVRPEGSVSTLKIQRTERGDSAVYLCASSPDRGGETQYFGPGTRLLVL.

The gene calls are TRBV4-2 and TRBJ2-1, with a possible D match to TRBD2 (7 bases). The V and J ends lost 0 bases and 6 bases respectively, with 15 bases between them. This CDR3 has 16 amino acids. Germline V gene sequence: CDR1 LGHNA, CDR2 YNFKEQ. The CDR3 protein is CASSQDIGGVGNEQFF. CDR3 nucleotides: TGTGCCAGCAGCCAAGATATAGGGGGGGTGGGCAATGAGCAGTTCTTC.

V usage is TRBV18 and J usage is TRBJ2-1, with no clear D. The V end lost 6 bases, the J end lost 7 bases, and 13 bases lay between the germline ends. The germline V gene encodes CDR1 KGHSH and CDR2 LQKENI. The CDR3 loop spans 13 amino acids. CDR3 bases: TGTGCCAGCTCTGATTCATCCAGGAATGAGCAGTTCTTC. Translating gives CASSDSSRNEQFF.

The V call is TRBV7-8, the J call TRBJ2-1, with 10 positions matching TRBD2. Germline trimming cut 5 bases from V and 9 bases from J; bases unmatched to any gene: 13. The CDR3 is 16 residues long. Per the germline V gene, CDR1 is SGHVS and CDR2 is FQNEAQ. CDR3 region: CASSPWPGLAIGEQFF. DNA for the CDR3: TGTGCCAGCAGCCCGTGGCCGGGACTAGCGATCGGTGAGCAGTTCTTC.

A remark on this clone: The identical CDR3 is also encoded by other nucleotide sequences in the sample. This rearrangement joins TRBV9 to TRBJ1-1; D unclear. V shed 0 bases and J shed 5 bases, with 8 bases lying between them. The length of the CDR3 is 13 residues. Germline CDR1 reads SGDLS; CDR2 reads YYNGEE. In nucleotides, the CDR3 is TGTGCCAGCAGCGTAGGAGGGTCGACTGAAGCTTTCTTT. It specifies CASSVGGSTEAFF.

There are a few counts of this clone. CDR3 in amino acids: CASRKAWGGTGELFF. CDR3 nucleotide sequence: TGTGCCAGCAGGAAAGCATGGGGAGGGACCGGGGAGCTGTTTTTT. The chain joins TRBV5-6 to TRBJ2-2; the match to TRBD2 covers 7 bases. With 5 bases clipped from V and 5 bases from J, the junction kept 9 bases outside the gene matches. This CDR3 contains 15 residues. Germline assignment: CDR1 SGHDT and CDR2 YYEEEE. Full variable domain (remainder filled in from reference TRBV5-6 and TRBJ2-2): DAGVTQSPTHLIKTRGQQVTLRCSPKSGHDTVSWYQQALGQGPQFIFQYYEEEERQRGNFPDRFSGHQFPNYSSELNVNALLLGDSALYLCASRKAWGGTGELFFGEGSRLTVL.

The chain employs TRBV30 and TRBJ1-3; TRBD1 might be the D (5 bases). The CDR3 spans 19 residues. Between the trimmed V and J ends, which lost 1 base and 2 bases, there was a span of 24 bases. The germline CDR1 and CDR2 sequences are GTSNPN and SVGIG (reference sequence). The CDR3 spells CAWSEGRGGGLETGNTIYF. CDR3 nucleotide sequence: TGTGCCTGGAGTGAAGGCCGGGGGGGAGGGTTGGAAACTGGAAACACCATATATTTT.

The V gene is TRBV5-4, the J gene TRBJ1-1; the D gene is possibly TRBD1 (5 bases). V lost 2 bases and J 5 bases, leaving 25 bases between the germline ends. The germline V gene encodes CDR1 SGHNT and CDR2 YYREEE (reference sequence). The CDR3 is 18 amino acids. This CDR3 reads CASSFWTPPALDGTEAFF. CDR3 bases: TGTGCCAGCAGCTTTTGGACACCTCCAGCCCTAGATGGTACTGAAGCTTTCTTT.

In this sample, this clone turned up a few times. The V gene is TRBV29-1, the J gene TRBJ2-7; TRBD1 agrees at 9 bases. With 5 bases clipped from V and 6 bases from J, the junction kept 8 bases outside the gene matches. CDR1 SQVTM and CDR2 ANQGSEA come from the germline V gene. The CDR3 covers 13 residues. The CDR3 region has the DNA TGCAGCGTTCCCGGGACAGGGTTAAGCGAGCAGTACTTC. Its protein is CSVPGTGLSEQYF.